Each of the 20 T cell receptor beta chains below was sequenced from the same sample in a study of chemoradiotherapy in HPV16-positive cancers. Here immunoSEQ multiplex PCR was the method, and the copy in TCRdb shows in-frame clones only, minus some. Of about 7,600 clones detected, 70% to 85% appear once; the ten largest clones hold about 3%. The sample in question was blood, obtained from a patient who underwent chemoradiotherapy. These receptors originate from a human donor with HPV-associated anogenital cancer.

V usage is TRBV20-1 and J usage is TRBJ1-2; D might be TRBD1 (5 bases). Per germline, CDR1 DFQATT and CDR2 SNEGSKA (reference sequence). The CDR3 runs to 10 residues. V gave up 5 bases and J gave up 10 bases, with 11 bases separating them. CDR3 in amino acids: CSASQEYYTF. CDR3 in DNA: TGCAGTGCTTCACAGGAATACTACACCTTC.

This clone has just a few counts. V is TRBV6-1 and J is TRBJ1-2, with a tentative D call TRBD1 (6 bases). With 8 bases removed from V and 2 bases from J, the gap between germline ends came to 9 bases. Germline lookup yields CDR1 MNHNS and CDR2 SASEGT. CDR3 length: 12 amino acids. CDR3 in amino acids: CASQGQNYGYTF. CDR3 DNA: TGTGCCAGCCAGGGACAAAACTATGGCTACACCTTC.

This chain joins TRBV28 and TRBJ2-4; D remains unclear. CDR3 length: 12 amino acids. In germline, CDR1 is MDHEN, CDR2 SYDVKM. Trimming stripped 6 bases from V and 13 bases from J, with 16 bases between. The CDR3 sequence is CASSAIRWGQYF. The DNA for the CDR3 is TGTGCCAGCAGCGCAATTCGGTGGGGACAGTACTTC.

The rearrangement uses TRBV5-1 and TRBJ1-3; tentative D call: TRBD1 (5 bases). The germline V gene has CDR1 SGHRS and CDR2 YFSETQ. The CDR3 sequence is 16 residues long. The V gene lost 4 bases and the J gene lost 0 bases, with 14 bases spanning the gap. As DNA, the CDR3 is TGCGCCAGCAGCCGAAACGCAGGGAACTCTGGAAACACCATATATTTT. Protein sequence: CASSRNAGNSGNTIYF.

The V gene is TRBV7-2, the J gene TRBJ1-2; 9 bases match TRBD1. CDR1 is SGHTA and CDR2 is FQGNSA in the germline V gene. Trimming cost V 5 bases and J 5 bases; bases outside gene matches: 3. CDR3 size: 13 residues. CDR3 in DNA: TGTGCCAGCAGCCCCGGGACAGGGTATGGCTACACCTTC. It specifies CASSPGTGYGYTF. Full variable domain (missing parts from reference TRBV7-2 and TRBJ1-2): GAGVSQSPSNKVTEKGKDVELRCDPISGHTALYWYRQSLGQGLEFLIYFQGNSAPDKSGLPSDRFSAERTGGSVSTLTIQRTQQEDSAVYLCASSPGTGYGYTFGSGTRLTVV.

The chain links TRBV6-5 to TRBJ1-1; perhaps TRBD1 as D (6 bases). The CDR3 totals 13 residues. Trimming left V 7 bases short and J 5 bases short, with 14 bases between. CDR1 is MNHEY, CDR2 SVGAGI, per germline. The CDR3 DNA reads TGTGCCAGCAAACCGGGACATTCGACTGAAGCTTTCTTT. Its protein product is CASKPGHSTEAFF.

This clone was recorded only once. The rearrangement uses TRBV11-2 and TRBJ2-1; no definite D call. The V end was cut by 3 bases, the J end by 0 bases, with 12 bases between. In germline, CDR1 is SGHAT, CDR2 FQNNGV. The CDR3 runs to 16 residues. As DNA, the CDR3 is TGTGCCAGCAGCTTTGGTAGTTTGGGCTCCTACAATGAGCAGTTCTTC. Its translation is CASSFGSLGSYNEQFF.

V and J are TRBV7-9 and TRBJ2-6; D uncertain. Trimming took off 5 bases at V and 2 bases at J, with 7 bases between the two ends. CDR1 is SEHNR, CDR2 FQNEAQ, per germline (reference sequence). The CDR3 contains 14 residues. In DNA, the CDR3 is TGTGCCAGCAGCCGAACGACTGGGGCCAACGTCCTGACTTTC. This gives the protein CASSRTTGANVLTF.

The chain has TRBV6-4 and TRBJ2-3, with a tentative D call TRBD2 (7 bases). From germline, CDR1 is MRHNA and CDR2 SNTAGT. This CDR3 region has 15 residues. Trimming pared 2 bases from V and 1 base from J, leaving 10 bases between. Here the CDR3 DNA reads TGTGCCAGCAGTGACCGGGGGGCGCGCACAGATACGCAGTATTTT. Encoded protein: CASSDRGARTDTQYF.

V and J are TRBV5-4 and TRBJ1-1; D gene unclear. This CDR3 region has 15 residues. V was cut by 4 bases and J by 2 bases, with 15 bases left in between. In germline, CDR1 is SGHNT, CDR2 YYREEE (reference sequence). Here the CDR3 DNA reads TGTGCCAGCAGCGGGTGGTCCGGAGATAACACTGAAGCTTTCTTT. Protein product: CASSGWSGDNTEAFF.

The chain has TRBV9 and TRBJ2-5; 9 bases align to TRBD2. This CDR3 contains 14 residues. Per germline, CDR1 SGDLS and CDR2 YYNGEE. Trimming took 0 bases from V and 5 from J; bases not matched to a gene: 2. CDR3 region: CASSVGLAAETQYF. CDR3 in DNA: TGTGCCAGCAGCGTAGGACTAGCGGCGGAGACCCAGTACTTC.

The chain is built from TRBV9 and TRBJ1-1, with D tentatively TRBD1 (6 bases). This CDR3 is 18 amino acids long. Per germline, CDR1 SGDLS and CDR2 YYNGEE. Trimming pared 4 bases from V and 0 bases from J, leaving 22 bases between. The CDR3 coding sequence is TGTGCCAGCAGCTTACGACCTAGGGGGAACACCATGAACACTGAAGCTTTCTTT. Protein product: CASSLRPRGNTMNTEAFF. The variable domain in full, completed from reference TRBV9 and TRBJ1-1, reads DSGVTQTPKHLITATGQRVTLRCSPRSGDLSVYWYQQSLDQGLQFLIQYYNGEERAKGNILERFSAQQFPDLHSELNLSSLELGDSALYFCASSLRPRGNTMNTEAFFGQGTRLTVV.

The chain couples TRBV2 to TRBJ1-2; D is undetermined. CDR3 size: 15 residues. CDR1 is SNHLY and CDR2 is FYNNEI in the germline V gene. Trimming removed 4 bases at V and 8 bases at J, with 20 bases between. Here the CDR3 DNA reads TGTGCCAGCAGTGTAACAGAACCTACCTCTGGGGGCTACACCTTC. This translates into CASSVTEPTSGGYTF.

The V and J genes are TRBV9 and TRBJ2-7; D is uncertain. V was shortened by 2 bases and J by 2 bases, with 11 bases between the two germline ends. The CDR3 totals 14 residues. Germline CDR1 and CDR2: SGDLS and YYNGEE. CDR3 DNA: TGTGCCAGCAGCGTGAACCCGGTCGCCTACGAGCAGTACTTC. Its translation: CASSVNPVAYEQYF.

CDR3 loop: CASSLNSVADTQYF. CDR3 bases: TGTGCCAGCAGCTTAAACTCGGTGGCAGATACGCAGTATTTT. The J gene is TRBJ2-3, the V gene TRBV7-2; D gene uncertain. The length of the CDR3 is 14 residues. The V and J ends lost 2 bases and 4 bases respectively, with 10 bases between them. CDR1 is SGHTA and CDR2 is FQGNSA in the germline V gene.

V usage is TRBV2 and J usage is TRBJ1-3; 9 positions match TRBD1. With 5 bases clipped from V and 0 bases from J, the junction kept 2 bases outside the gene matches. The CDR3 has 15 residues. CDR1 SNHLY and CDR2 FYNNEI come from the germline V gene. The CDR3 is CASSTDRGSGNTIYF. The CDR3 DNA follows: TGTGCCAGCAGTACGGACAGGGGCTCTGGAAACACCATATATTTT.

This clone was recorded only once. The chain uses TRBV7-9 and TRBJ1-2, with TRBD1 as a possible D gene (6 bases). Germline-derived CDR1 and CDR2 are SEHNR and FQNEAQ (reference sequence). Trimming cost V 5 bases and J 8 bases, with 9 bases left between them. This CDR3 has 11 residues. CDR3 in amino acids: CASSNREGYTF. In nucleotides, the CDR3 is TGTGCCAGCAGCAACAGGGAGGGCTACACCTTC. The variable domain in full, completed from reference TRBV7-9 and TRBJ1-2, reads DTGVSQNPRHKITKRGQNVTFRCDPISEHNRLYWYRQTLGQGPEFLTYFQNEAQLEKSRLLSDRFSAERPKGSFSTLEIQRTEQGDSAMYLCASSNREGYTFGSGTRLTVV.

This clone was counted a few times. V gene TRBV5-1 combines with J gene TRBJ2-7; the match to TRBD2 covers 9 bases. This CDR3 is 17 amino acids long. Germline V lookup: CDR1 SGHRS, CDR2 YFSETQ. V lost 4 bases and J lost 5; bases outside the gene matches: 16. DNA for the CDR3: TGCGCCAGCAGCCCCCTAGGCGGGGGGACTAGCCGGCACGAGCAGTACTTC. Amino acid sequence: CASSPLGGGTSRHEQYF.

The V call is TRBV28, the J call TRBJ1-1; 7 positions agree with TRBD1. V lost 0 bases to trimming and J lost 1 base; unmatched junction nucleotides: 5. The CDR3 totals 16 residues. Germline lookup yields CDR1 MDHEN and CDR2 SYDVKM. CDR3 sequence reads: CASSLWDGTENTEAFF. The DNA for the CDR3 is TGTGCCAGCAGTTTATGGGACGGGACAGAGAACACTGAAGCTTTCTTT.

This clone has just a few counts. V is TRBV19 and J is TRBJ1-2; no clear D. The germline gives CDR1 LNHDA, CDR2 SQIVND (reference sequence). The V and J ends lost 3 bases and 5 bases respectively, with 7 bases between them. There are 12 residues in the CDR3. This CDR3 is CASSIPGYGYTF. CDR3 bases: TGTGCCAGTAGTATTCCAGGTTATGGCTACACCTTC.